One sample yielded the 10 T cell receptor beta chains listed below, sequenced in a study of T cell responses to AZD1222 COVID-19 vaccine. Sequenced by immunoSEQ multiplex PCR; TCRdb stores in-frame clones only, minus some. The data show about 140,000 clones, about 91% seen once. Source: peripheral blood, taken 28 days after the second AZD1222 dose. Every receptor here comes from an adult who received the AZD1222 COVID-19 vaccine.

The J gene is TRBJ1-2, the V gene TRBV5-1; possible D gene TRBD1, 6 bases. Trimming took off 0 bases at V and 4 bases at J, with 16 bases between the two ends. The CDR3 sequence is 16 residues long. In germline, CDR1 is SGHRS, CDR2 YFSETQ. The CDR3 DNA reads TGCGCCAGCAGCTTGGCGGGACACCAAAGCGGCTATGGCTACACCTTC. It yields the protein CASSLAGHQSGYGYTF.

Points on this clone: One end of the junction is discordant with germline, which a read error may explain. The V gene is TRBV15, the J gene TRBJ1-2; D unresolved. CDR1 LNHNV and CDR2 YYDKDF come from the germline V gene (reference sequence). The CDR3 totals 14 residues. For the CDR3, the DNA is TGTGCCGCCAGCAGAGGAGGCAGCAACTATGGCTACACCTTC. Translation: CAASRGGSNYGYTF.

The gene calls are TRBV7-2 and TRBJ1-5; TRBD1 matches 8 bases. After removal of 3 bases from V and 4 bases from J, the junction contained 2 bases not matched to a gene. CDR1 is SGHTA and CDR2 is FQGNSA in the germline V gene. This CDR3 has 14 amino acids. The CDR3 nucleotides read TGTGCCAGCAGCTTGGACAGGGAAAATCAGCCCCAGCATTTT. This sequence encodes CASSLDRENQPQHF.

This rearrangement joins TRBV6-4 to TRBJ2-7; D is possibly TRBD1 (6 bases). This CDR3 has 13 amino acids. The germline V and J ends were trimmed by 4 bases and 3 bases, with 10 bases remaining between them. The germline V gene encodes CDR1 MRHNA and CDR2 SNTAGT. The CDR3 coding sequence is TGTGCCAGCAGTGTACAGGGCGGCTACGAGCAGTACTTC. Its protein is CASSVQGGYEQYF.

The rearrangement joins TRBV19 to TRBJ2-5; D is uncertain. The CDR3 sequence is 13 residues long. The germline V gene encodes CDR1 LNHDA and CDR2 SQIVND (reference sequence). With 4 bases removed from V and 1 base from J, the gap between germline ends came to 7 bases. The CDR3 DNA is TGTGCCAGTAGTACGGTTTCCCAAGAGACCCAGTACTTC. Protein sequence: CASSTVSQETQYF.

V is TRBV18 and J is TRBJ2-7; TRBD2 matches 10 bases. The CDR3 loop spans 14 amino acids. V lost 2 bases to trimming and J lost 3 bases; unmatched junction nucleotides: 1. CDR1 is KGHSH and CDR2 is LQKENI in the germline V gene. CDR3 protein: CASSPSSGGYEQYF. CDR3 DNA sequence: TGTGCCAGCTCACCATCTAGCGGGGGCTACGAGCAGTACTTC.

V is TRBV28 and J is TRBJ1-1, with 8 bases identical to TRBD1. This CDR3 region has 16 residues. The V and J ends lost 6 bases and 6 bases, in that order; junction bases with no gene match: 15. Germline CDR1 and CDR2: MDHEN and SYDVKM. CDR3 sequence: CASSAGFRGRVAEAFF. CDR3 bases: TGTGCCAGCAGCGCGGGATTCAGGGGGCGCGTCGCTGAAGCTTTCTTT.

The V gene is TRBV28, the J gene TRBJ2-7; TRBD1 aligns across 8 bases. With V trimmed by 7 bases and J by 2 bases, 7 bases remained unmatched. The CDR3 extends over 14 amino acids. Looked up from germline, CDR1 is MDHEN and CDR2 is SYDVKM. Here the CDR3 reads CASTKTGATYEQYF. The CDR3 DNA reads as TGTGCCAGCACTAAGACAGGGGCGACCTACGAGCAGTACTTC.

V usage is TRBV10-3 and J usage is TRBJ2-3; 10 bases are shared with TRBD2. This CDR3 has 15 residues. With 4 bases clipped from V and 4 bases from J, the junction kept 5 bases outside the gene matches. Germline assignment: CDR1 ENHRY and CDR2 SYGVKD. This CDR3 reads CAISAAGGPSDTQYF. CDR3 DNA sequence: TGTGCCATCAGTGCAGCGGGAGGGCCCTCAGATACGCAGTATTTT.

In nucleotides, the CDR3 is TGCGCCAGCAGCGAAACGCCGGGACGGAGACCTGAGCAGTACTTC. Protein product: CASSETPGRRPEQYF. The chain couples TRBV4-1 to TRBJ2-7; D tentatively reads TRBD1 or TRBD2 (5 bases each). This CDR3 contains 15 residues. V was clipped by 5 bases and J by 7 bases, with 21 bases between them. Germline V lookup: CDR1 MGHRA, CDR2 YSYEKL.